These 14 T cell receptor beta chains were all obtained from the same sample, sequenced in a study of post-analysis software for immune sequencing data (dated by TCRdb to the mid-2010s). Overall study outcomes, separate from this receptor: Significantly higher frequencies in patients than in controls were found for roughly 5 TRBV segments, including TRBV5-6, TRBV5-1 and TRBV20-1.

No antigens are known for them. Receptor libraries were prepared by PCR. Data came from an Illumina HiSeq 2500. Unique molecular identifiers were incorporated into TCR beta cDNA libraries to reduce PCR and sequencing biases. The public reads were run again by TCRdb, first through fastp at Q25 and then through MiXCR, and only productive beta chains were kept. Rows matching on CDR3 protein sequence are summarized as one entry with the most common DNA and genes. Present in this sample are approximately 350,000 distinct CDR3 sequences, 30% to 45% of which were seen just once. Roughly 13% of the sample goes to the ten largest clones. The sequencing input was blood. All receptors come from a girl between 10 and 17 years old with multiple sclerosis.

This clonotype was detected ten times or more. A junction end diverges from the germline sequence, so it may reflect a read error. The DNA of the CDR3 is TGTGCCAGCAGCTTAGGACAGGGGAACTATGGCTACACCTTC. As protein: CASSLGQGNYGYTF. V and J are TRBV12-3 or TRBV12-4 and TRBJ1-2; TRBD1 aligns across 9 bases. This CDR3 has 14 amino acids.

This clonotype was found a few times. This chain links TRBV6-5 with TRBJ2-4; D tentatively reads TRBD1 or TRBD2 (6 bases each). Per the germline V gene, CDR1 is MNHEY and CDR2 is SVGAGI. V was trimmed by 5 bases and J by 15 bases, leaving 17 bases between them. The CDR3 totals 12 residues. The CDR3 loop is CASSPRGGVGYF. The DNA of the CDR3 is TGTGCCAGCAGTCCCAGGGGCGGGGTTGGGTACTTC.

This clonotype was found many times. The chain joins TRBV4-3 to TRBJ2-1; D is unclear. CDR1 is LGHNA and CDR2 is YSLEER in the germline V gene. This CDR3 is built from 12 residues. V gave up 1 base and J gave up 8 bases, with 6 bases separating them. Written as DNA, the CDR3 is TGCGCCAGCAGCCAAGGGGATCATGAGCAGTTCTTC. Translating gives CASSQGDHEQFF.

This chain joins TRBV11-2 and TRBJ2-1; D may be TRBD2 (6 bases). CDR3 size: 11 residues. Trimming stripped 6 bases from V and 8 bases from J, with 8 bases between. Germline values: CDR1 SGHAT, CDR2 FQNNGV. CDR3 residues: CASSSSDEQFF. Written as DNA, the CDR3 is TGTGCCAGCAGTTCTAGCGATGAGCAGTTCTTC.

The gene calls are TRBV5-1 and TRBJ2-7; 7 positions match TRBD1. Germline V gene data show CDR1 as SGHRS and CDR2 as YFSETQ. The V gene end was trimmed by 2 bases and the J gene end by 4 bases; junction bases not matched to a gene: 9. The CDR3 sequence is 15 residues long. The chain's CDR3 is CASSFGRGWAYEQYF. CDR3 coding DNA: TGCGCCAGCAGCTTCGGCAGGGGGTGGGCATACGAGCAGTACTTC. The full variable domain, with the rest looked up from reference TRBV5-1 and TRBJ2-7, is KAGVTQTPRYLIKTRGQQVTLSCSPISGHRSVSWYQQTPGQGLQFLFEYFSETQRNKGNFPGRFSGRQFSNSRSEMNVSTLELGDSALYLCASSFGRGWAYEQYFGPGTRLTVT.

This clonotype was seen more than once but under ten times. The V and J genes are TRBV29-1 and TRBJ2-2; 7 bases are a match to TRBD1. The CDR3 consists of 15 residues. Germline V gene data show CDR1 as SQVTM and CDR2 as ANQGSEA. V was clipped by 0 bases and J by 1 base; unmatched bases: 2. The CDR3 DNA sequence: TGCAGCGTTGAAGACGGGACAGTGAACACCGGGGAGCTGTTTTTT. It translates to CSVEDGTVNTGELFF.

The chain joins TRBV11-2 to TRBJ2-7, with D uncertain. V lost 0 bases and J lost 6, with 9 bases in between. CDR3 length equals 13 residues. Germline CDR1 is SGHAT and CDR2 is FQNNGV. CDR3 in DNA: TGTGCCAGCAGCTTAGATCGCAGCAGCGAGCAGTACTTC. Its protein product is CASSLDRSSEQYF. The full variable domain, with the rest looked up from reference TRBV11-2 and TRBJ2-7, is EAGVAQSPRYKIIEKRQSVAFWCNPISGHATLYWYQQILGQGPKLLIQFQNNGVVDDSQLPKDRFSAERLKGVDSTLKIQPAKLEDSAVYLCASSLDRSSEQYFGPGTRLTVT.

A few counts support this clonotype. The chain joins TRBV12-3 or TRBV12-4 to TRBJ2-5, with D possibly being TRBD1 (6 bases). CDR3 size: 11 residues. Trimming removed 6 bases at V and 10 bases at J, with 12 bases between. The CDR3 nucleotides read TGTGCCAGCAGCCAACAGGGTTTCCAGTACTTC. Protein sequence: CASSQQGFQYF.

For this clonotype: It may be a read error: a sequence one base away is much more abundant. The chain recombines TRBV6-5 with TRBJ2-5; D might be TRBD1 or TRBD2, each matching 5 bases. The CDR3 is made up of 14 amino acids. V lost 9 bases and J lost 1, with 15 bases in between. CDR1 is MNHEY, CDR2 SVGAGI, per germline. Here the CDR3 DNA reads TGTGCCAGTAAGGACCGGGGCAGCCAAGAGACCCAGTACTTC. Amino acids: CASKDRGSQETQYF.

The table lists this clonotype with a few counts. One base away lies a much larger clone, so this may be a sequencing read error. The CDR3 nucleotides read TGTGCCAGCAGCCGAGGGACTAGCGAGGGCACAGATACGCAGTATTTT. Encoded protein: CASSRGTSEGTDTQYF. V gene TRBV4-2 combines with J gene TRBJ2-3, with 10 bases matching TRBD2. Germline V gene sequence: CDR1 LGHNA, CDR2 YNFKEQ. This CDR3 spans 16 amino acids. V shed 4 bases, J shed 1 base, and the junction held 5 bases outside the gene matches.

CDR3 coding DNA: TGCAGCGTTGAAGGGGTGGGGCAAGAGACCCAGTACTTC. Amino acids: CSVEGVGQETQYF. The genes are TRBV29-1 and TRBJ2-5; D uncertain. V was cut by 1 base and J by 2 bases, with 8 bases left in between. The CDR3 runs 13 residues. CDR1 and CDR2 from the germline V gene are SQVTM and ANQGSEA.

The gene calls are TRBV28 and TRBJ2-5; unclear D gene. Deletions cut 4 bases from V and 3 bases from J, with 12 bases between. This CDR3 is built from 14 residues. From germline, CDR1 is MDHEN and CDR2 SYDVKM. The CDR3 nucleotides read TGTGCCAGCAGTTGCAACCCCGAGGAAGAGACCCAGTACTTC. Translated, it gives CASSCNPEEETQYF.

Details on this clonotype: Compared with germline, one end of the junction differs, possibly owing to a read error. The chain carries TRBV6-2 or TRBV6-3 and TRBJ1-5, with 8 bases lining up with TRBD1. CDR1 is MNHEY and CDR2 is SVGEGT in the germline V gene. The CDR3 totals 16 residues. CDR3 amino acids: CVSSSQLRTGHLAQHF. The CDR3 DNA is TGTGTCAGCAGTTCGCAACTAAGGACAGGGCATTTGGCCCAGCATTTT.

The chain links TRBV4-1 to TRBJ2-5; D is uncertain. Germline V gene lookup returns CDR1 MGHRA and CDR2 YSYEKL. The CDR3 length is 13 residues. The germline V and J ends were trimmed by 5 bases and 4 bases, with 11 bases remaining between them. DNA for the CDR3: TGCGCCAGCAGCTTTGCCCGGGCAGAGACCCAGTACTTC. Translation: CASSFARAETQYF.